Listed below are T cell receptor beta chains from one sample, sequenced in a study of Ad26.COV2.S vaccination and SARS-CoV-2 variants. Repertoires were generated with immunoSEQ multiplex PCR, while TCRdb's copy carries only in-frame clones and drops some. The sample lists roughly 680,000 clones, around 92% occurring once. Sequencing used peripheral blood, obtained in a trial of Ad26.COV2.S vaccine versus placebo. The source of these receptors is a person between 18 and 65 years old who received the Ad26.COV2.S COVID-19 vaccine or a placebo. CDR3s include the opening cysteine and the closing phenylalanine or tryptophan. The order of the fields is clone size, J gene, V gene, D gene, CDR3 DNA, CDR3 protein. The D gene is left open where the match is weak. Where a row states a size, it is once, few, many or the class of an expanded clone; other rows omit it.

>.|TRBJ1-5|TRBV7-8|.
TGTGCCAGCAGCTTAGCACCAGGGGAAGGGAGCAATCAGCCCCAGCATTTT
CASSLAPGEGSNQPQHF
>.|TRBJ2-3|TRBV7-3|TRBD2
TGTGCCAGCAGCAAGAATAGCGGGGGGGCCGCAGATACGCAGTATTTT
CASSKNSGGAADTQYF
>.|TRBJ2-7|TRBV12-3/TRBV12-4|.
TGTGCCAGCGGCCGAAATAACGAGCAGTACTTC
CASGRNNEQYF
>.|TRBJ1-1|TRBV5-6|.
TGTGCCAGCAGCCTACAGGGTTTACTGTCGGAAGCTTTCTTT
CASSLQGLLSEAFF
>.|TRBJ2-2|TRBV11-3|TRBD1
TGTGCCAGCAGCAAAGGACAGGGGCCAGGCGGGGAGCTGTTTTTT
CASSKGQGPGGELFF
>.|TRBJ1-6|TRBV3-1/TRBV3-2|.
TGTGCCAGCAGCCAAGAGGGGGGCTCACCCCTCCACTTT
CASSQEGGSPLHF
>.|TRBJ2-5|TRBV10-3|TRBD1
TGTGCCATCAGTGAGGGTCAGGGGGCGAAAGAGACCCAGTACTTC
CAISEGQGAKETQYF
>.|TRBJ2-5|TRBV5-8|.
TGTGCCAGCAGCAGGTCGGGGGGCGAGACCCAGTACTTC
CASSRSGGETQYF
>.|TRBJ1-4|TRBV5-1|TRBD1
TGCGCCAGCAGCTTGGCCGGGACAGGGTCCGAAAAACTGTTTTTT
CASSLAGTGSEKLFF
>.|TRBJ1-5|TRBV15|.
TGTGCCACCAGCAGGGGAGGGACCAACAATCAGCCCCAGCATTTT
CATSRGGTNNQPQHF
>.|TRBJ1-1|TRBV5-6|.
TGTGCCAGCAGCTTGGCCCCGGACCGGACGGAAGCTTTCTTT
CASSLAPDRTEAFF
>once|TRBJ2-1|TRBV11-3|TRBD2
TGTGCCAGCAGCCCGGGACTAGCGGGAGGGCCAATGATGCAGTTCTTC
CASSPGLAGGPMMQFF
>few|TRBJ1-5|TRBV3-1/TRBV3-2|.
TGTGCCAGCAGCCAAGATGGTGGGAGATCTGGTCAGCCCCAGCATTTT
CASSQDGGRSGQPQHF
>once|TRBJ1-2|TRBV6-5|TRBD1
TGTGCCAGCAGGGGGACAGCCTCGCGGGGTGGCTACACCTTC
CASRGTASRGGYTF
>.|TRBJ2-3|TRBV3-1/TRBV3-2|.
TGTGCCAGCAGCCAAGTTGGGGGAGTTCGGACAGATACGCAGTATTTT
CASSQVGGVRTDTQYF
>.|TRBJ2-3|TRBV29-1|TRBD1
TGCAGCGTTGACGACAGGGGGTTTGCGGATACGCAGTATTTT
CSVDDRGFADTQYF
>.|TRBJ2-2|TRBV19|.
TGTGCCAGTAGAGACCTCTCCTTCACCGGGGAGCTGTTTTTT
CASRDLSFTGELFF
>.|TRBJ2-7|TRBV7-9|.
TGTGCCAGCAGCTTAGGGCTCTGGCCCGAGCAGTACTTC
CASSLGLWPEQYF
>.|TRBJ1-4|TRBV27|TRBD1
TGTGCCAGCAGTTTATACAGGGGTAGTGAAAAACTGTTTTTT
CASSLYRGSEKLFF
>.|TRBJ2-7|TRBV2|.
TGTGCCAGCAGGGCAGGCCCCTACGAGCAGTACTTC
CASRAGPYEQYF
>.|TRBJ2-7|TRBV18|.
TGTGCCAGCTCACCAGAGACAGGATCTTCCTACGAGCAGTACTTC
CASSPETGSSYEQYF
>.|TRBJ1-5|TRBV4-1|TRBD1
TGCGCCAGCAGCCAAGGTTGGACAGGGGGTCAGCCCCAGCATTTT
CASSQGWTGGQPQHF
>.|TRBJ1-5|TRBV10-3|.
TGTGCCATCAGGGGAGGGATTAGTCAGCCCCAGCATTTT
CAIRGGISQPQHF
>.|TRBJ1-4|TRBV23-1|.
TGCGCCAGCAGTCAATCGAAAACGGGGGTCAGGGAAAAACTGTTTTTT
CASSQSKTGVREKLFF